What follows is one T cell receptor (beta chain) and its context. Its specificity is not known. These data belong to a study of shared clonotypes between healthy human individuals. Several immunoSEQ plates received, in even portions, the genomic DNA of each subset. The protocol was immunoSEQ multiplex PCR, while the TCRdb copy is restricted to in-frame clones and leaves out a portion. This repertoire shows roughly 680,000 clones, around 70% found once; its top ten account for over 1.5%. Whole-study findings and limits: Memory subsets had estimated richness that was generally smaller than that of naive subsets.

V was cut by 4 bases and J by 6 bases, with 10 bases left in between. Germline V gene data show CDR1 as LNHNV and CDR2 as YYDKDF (reference sequence). This CDR3 has 13 residues. The sequence was collected from a woman under 40 in good health. J is TRBJ1-5 and V is TRBV15; TRBD1 might be the D (5 bases). The sample taken for sequencing was memory CD4+ T cells sorted from blood. Specified subset: CD45RA-negative fraction. CDR3 bases: TGTGCCACCAGCACAGGGTCGGGTCAGCCCCAGCATTTT. Its protein product is CATSTGSGQPQHF.